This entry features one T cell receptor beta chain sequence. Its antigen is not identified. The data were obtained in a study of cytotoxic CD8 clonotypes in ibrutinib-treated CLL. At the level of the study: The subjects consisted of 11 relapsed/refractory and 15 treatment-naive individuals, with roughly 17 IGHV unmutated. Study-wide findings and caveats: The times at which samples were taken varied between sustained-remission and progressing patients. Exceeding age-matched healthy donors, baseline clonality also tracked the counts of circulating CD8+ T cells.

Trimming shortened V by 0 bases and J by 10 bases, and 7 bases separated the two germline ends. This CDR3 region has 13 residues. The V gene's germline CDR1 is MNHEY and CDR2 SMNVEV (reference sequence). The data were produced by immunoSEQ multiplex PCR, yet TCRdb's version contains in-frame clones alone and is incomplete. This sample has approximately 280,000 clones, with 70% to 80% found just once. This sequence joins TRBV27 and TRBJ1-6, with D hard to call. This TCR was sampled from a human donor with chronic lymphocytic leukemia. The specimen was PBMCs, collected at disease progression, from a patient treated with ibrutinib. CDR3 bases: TGTGCCAGCAGTTTATCGGGGAGGTCACCCCTCCACTTT. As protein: CASSLSGRSPLHF.